Listed below are T cell receptor beta chains from one sample, sequenced in a study of CD8+ T cells in alopecia areata. Sequencing was performed with immunoSEQ multiplex PCR; in TCRdb, only in-frame clones are kept and a portion is missing. Among 150,000 to 200,000 clones, approximately 52% were seen once, and the ten largest hold approximately 16%. The material was CD4+ T cells sorted from blood, obtained around week 55, from a patient treated with tofacitinib. The receptors originated from a human donor with alopecia areata. Each CDR3 is given with its conserved first and last residue. D genes are given only for firm matches. A clone size is listed for some rows: how often the clone was seen (once, few, many), or a class if it is expanded.

V	J	size	D	CDR3	DNA
TRBV7-7	TRBJ2-7	few	NA	CASSLVFGASYEQYF	TGTGCCAGCAGCTTAGTTTTTGGGGCCTCCTACGAGCAGTACTTC
TRBV4-2	TRBJ1-5	NA	NA	CASSQDLGRVGQPQHF	TGTGCCAGCAGCCAAGATCTCGGCAGGGTCGGCCAGCCCCAGCATTTT
TRBV25-1	TRBJ1-1	NA	NA	CATKGRGGNTEAFF	TGTGCCACCAAAGGGCGTGGAGGGAACACTGAAGCTTTCTTT
TRBV29-1	TRBJ1-1	NA	NA	CSVVVNTEAFF	TGCAGCGTTGTGGTTAACACTGAAGCTTTCTTT
TRBV30	TRBJ1-2	few	NA	CAWRYRLGYTF	TGTGCCTGGAGGTATCGCCTGGGCTACACCTTC
TRBV9	TRBJ2-5	NA	NA	CASSPPYQETQYF	TGTGCCAGCAGCCCGCCGTACCAAGAGACCCAGTACTTC
TRBV7-2	TRBJ2-2	NA	NA	CASSTVNTGELFF	TGTGCCAGCAGCACCGTGAACACCGGGGAGCTGTTTTTT
TRBV11-2	TRBJ1-2	NA	NA	CASSSLRGRTTIGYTF	TGTGCCAGCAGCTCATTGAGGGGACGGACCACAATTGGCTACACCTTC
TRBV29-1	TRBJ2-5	few	TRBD1	CSVGGAGQGLGETQYF	TGCAGCGTTGGGGGTGCGGGACAGGGACTCGGGGAGACCCAGTACTTC
TRBV9	TRBJ2-2	NA	NA	CASSVATANTGELFF	TGTGCCAGCAGCGTAGCTACAGCGAACACCGGGGAGCTGTTTTTT
TRBV19	TRBJ2-1	few	NA	CASSIGFGIGFYNEQFF	TGTGCCAGTAGTATAGGGTTTGGGATTGGATTCTACAATGAGCAGTTCTTC
TRBV19	TRBJ1-1	NA	TRBD1	CASSIRDRGNTEAFF	TGTGCCAGTAGTATCCGGGACAGGGGTAACACTGAAGCTTTCTTT
TRBV5-1	TRBJ1-2	few	NA	CASRPQGQGYGYTF	TGCGCCAGCAGACCTCAGGGGCAGGGCTATGGCTACACCTTC
TRBV7-9	TRBJ1-6	NA	NA	CASSPRDGRNSPLHF	TGTGCCAGCAGCCCCCGGGACGGGAGAAATTCACCCCTCCACTTT
TRBV29-1	TRBJ1-3	NA	TRBD1	CSVEDRAQGSGNTIYF	TGCAGCGTTGAAGATAGAGCACAGGGGTCCGGAAACACCATATATTTT
TRBV4-2	TRBJ2-6	many	NA	CASSQGSSGANVLTF	TGTGCCAGCAGCCAAGGGAGCTCTGGGGCCAACGTCCTGACTTTC
TRBV4-1	TRBJ1-1	once	NA	CASSQGRGRGLDTEAFF	TGCGCCAGCAGCCAAGGACGGGGTAGGGGCCTGGACACTGAAGCTTTCTTT
TRBV7-8	TRBJ2-3	NA	NA	CASSTQAAVTDTQYF	TGTGCCAGCAGCACCCAGGCAGCGGTCACAGATACGCAGTATTTT
TRBV7-9	TRBJ2-5	once	NA	CASSLGRSETQYF	TGTGCCAGCAGCTTAGGGAGGTCGGAGACCCAGTACTTC
TRBV18	TRBJ2-5	NA	TRBD1	CASSPGRTGPQETQYF	TGTGCCAGCTCACCCGGAAGGACAGGGCCCCAAGAGACCCAGTACTTC
TRBV2	TRBJ1-5	NA	TRBD1	CASRAERGGGQPQHF	TGTGCCAGCAGGGCGGAGAGAGGGGGCGGGCAGCCCCAGCATTTT
TRBV29-1	TRBJ2-7	NA	TRBD2	CSVVAGGAYEQYF	TGCAGCGTTGTCGCGGGGGGGGCCTACGAGCAGTACTTC
TRBV27	TRBJ1-2	NA	NA	CASSLEGQVSGYTF	TGTGCCAGCAGTTTAGAGGGGCAGGTCTCTGGCTACACCTTC
TRBV7-9	TRBJ2-1	NA	TRBD2	CASSLGLASRVFF	TGTGCCAGCAGCTTAGGACTAGCCTCCAGAGTGTTCTTC
TRBV15	TRBJ2-7	NA	NA	CATSPSRGKGYEQYF	TGTGCCACCAGCCCTTCCCGGGGCAAAGGCTACGAGCAGTACTTC
TRBV30	TRBJ2-7	few	TRBD1	CAWTGTGGRYEQYF	TGTGCCTGGACAGGAACAGGGGGGAGATACGAGCAGTACTTC
TRBV20-1	TRBJ2-5	NA	NA	CSARVLETQYF	TGCAGTGCTAGAGTATTGGAGACCCAGTACTTC
TRBV29-1	TRBJ1-1	few	TRBD1	CSVGRLLTGANTEAFF	TGCAGCGTTGGCCGCCTCTTAACAGGGGCTAACACTGAAGCTTTCTTT
TRBV30	TRBJ2-7	NA	TRBD2	CAWRSGGYEQYF	TGTGCCTGGAGGTCGGGGGGATACGAGCAGTACTTC
TRBV30	TRBJ2-3	NA	TRBD2	CAWSTSGGFSTDTQYF	TGTGCCTGGAGTACCTCGGGAGGATTTAGCACAGATACGCAGTATTTT
TRBV30	TRBJ1-5	NA	NA	CAWSVPLGAEGHFNQPQHF	TGTGCCTGGAGTGTACCATTGGGGGCTGAGGGTCACTTCAATCAGCCCCAGCATTTT
TRBV29-1	TRBJ2-3	NA	NA	CSVELVGDTQYF	TGCAGCGTTGAACTCGTTGGAGATACGCAGTATTTT
TRBV6-1	TRBJ1-2	NA	NA	CASSDQGSGYTF	TGTGCCAGCAGTGATCAGGGAAGTGGCTACACCTTC
TRBV27	TRBJ2-7	few	TRBD2	CASRTGAGLAYEQYF	TGTGCCAGCAGAACGGGGGCGGGACTAGCCTACGAGCAGTACTTC
TRBV6-5	TRBJ1-4	NA	NA	CASSYYASSEKLFF	TGTGCCAGCAGTTACTATGCGTCGTCAGAAAAACTGTTTTTT
TRBV2	TRBJ2-1	few	TRBD1	CASRTGRSYNEQFF	TGTGCCAGCAGGACAGGGCGCTCCTACAATGAGCAGTTCTTC
TRBV30	TRBJ1-1	NA	NA	CAWSPRVNTEAFF	TGTGCCTGGAGTCCACGGGTGAACACTGAAGCTTTCTTT
TRBV15	TRBJ1-1	once	NA	CATSRDARLGAFF	TGTGCCACCAGCAGAGATGCTAGGCTGGGAGCTTTCTTT
TRBV5-1	TRBJ1-2	NA	NA	CASSLGRRDYGYTF	TGCGCCAGCAGCTTAGGCCGCAGGGACTATGGCTACACCTTC
TRBV5-1	TRBJ2-3	NA	NA	CASSFRAANTDTQYF	TGCGCCAGCAGCTTCCGAGCGGCGAACACAGATACGCAGTATTTT
TRBV25-1	TRBJ1-4	NA	TRBD1	CASSAPGQPNEKLFF	TGTGCCAGCAGTGCTCCGGGACAGCCTAATGAAAAACTGTTTTTT
TRBV9	TRBJ1-2	once	NA	CASSRSEGEDGYTF	TGTGCCAGCAGCCGATCTGAAGGGGAGGATGGCTACACCTTC
TRBV7-9	TRBJ2-3	NA	NA	CASSSPGRAQYF	TGTGCCAGCAGCTCACCTGGGAGAGCGCAGTATTTT
TRBV7-8	TRBJ2-3	NA	NA	CASSGYHSTDTQYF	TGTGCCAGCAGCGGGTACCATAGCACAGATACGCAGTATTTT
TRBV18	TRBJ2-7	NA	TRBD1	CASSPGQGDYEQYF	TGTGCCAGCTCACCCGGACAGGGCGACTACGAGCAGTACTTC
TRBV5-1	TRBJ2-5	NA	TRBD1	CASSLAARQGQETQYF	TGCGCCAGCAGCTTGGCAGCCAGACAGGGCCAAGAGACCCAGTACTTC
TRBV20-1	TRBJ2-3	NA	NA	CSAYLRPTQYF	TGCAGTGCTTACCTTCGGCCCACGCAGTATTTT
TRBV9	TRBJ1-1	NA	NA	CASSVATTSVGEGTEAFF	TGTGCCAGCAGCGTAGCGACGACTTCAGTAGGGGAAGGTACTGAAGCTTTCTTT
TRBV19	TRBJ2-1	NA	NA	CASSGFSNEQFF	TGTGCCAGTAGTGGTTTCAGCAATGAGCAGTTCTTC
TRBV12-5	TRBJ1-5	NA	TRBD1	CASGRGGTGYSNQPQHF	TGTGCTAGTGGTCGAGGGGGGACAGGCTATAGCAATCAGCCCCAGCATTTT